The present TCR beta chain was sequenced within a study of blood T cell repertoires in COVID-19 (dated by TCRdb to the early 2020s). Regarding the research as a whole: The collaborator samples originated in the United States, Italy and Spain and spanned the acute and convalescent phases of COVID-19. Samples were obtained from the ongoing ImmuneRACE study (first 160 participants) and from some 1,300 subjects provided by 6 global collaborators. The material from the prospective study consisted of cDNA or gDNA derived from T cells, B-cell-depleted T cells, or PBMCs. A freely available public database, intended as a resource for researchers studying the immune response to SARS-CoV-2, is where the repertoires were released. Subjects who had been exposed to COVID-19, were actively infected with it, or had recovered from it provided the deeply sampled blood TCRbeta repertoires that made up the dataset. Nearly every sample came with metadata listing a de-identified subject ID, COVID-19 status, age in years and sex. Where available, HLA class I and class II types were obtained from metadata supplied by the sample provider rather than from assay-based typing. General study outcomes and caveats: Clinical and demographic metadata were provided uncurated, with the amount varying by source and participant.

TCRbeta CDR3 regions were amplified from genomic DNA by means of the immunoSEQ Assay, a bias-controlled multiplex PCR. From the authors' description of their analysis: Within the assay, amplification of reference gene primers was used to estimate how many nucleated cells each sample contained. To quantify the absolute abundance of each unique TCRbeta CDR3 rearrangement, sequence reads were collapsed and filtered. For each sample, productive Simpson clonality was calculated as the square root of Simpson's diversity index over productive rearrangements. The table comes from immuneACCESS by way of TCRdb, which keeps in-frame sequences with V and J called. Part of the clones is missing from these tables; in studies checked, under half for an unresolved V gene and the rest for unknown reasons. V, J and clone size are those of that table, while D and trimming were read from the DNA. The sample includes under 250,000 clones, with approximately 85% observed a single time. The ten most abundant clones make up about 2.4% of the sample.

Compared with germline, V lacks 6 bases and J lacks 0 bases; bases without a gene match: 19. The cysteine opens and the phenylalanine closes a CDR3 of 20 amino acids. The read is trimmed to its CDR3 DNA, 60 bases read in frame from base 1. Taken from the germline V gene, the CDR1 and CDR2 loops are LGHNA and YNFKEQ. In Seattle, one collaborating source enrolled patients while the infection was active and tracked those patients longitudinally over the course of disease. The collaborating institutions used their own protocols to collect whole blood in K2EDTA tubes. For TCRbeta analysis, collaborator samples were shipped as frozen whole blood, as isolated PBMCs, or as DNA extracted from either sample type. With regard to this clone: Its target antigen remains unknown. No much larger clonotype is one base removed from it; base qualities were not supplied.

The TCR originated in a woman aged 70-85 years with COVID-19, enrolled during active disease. Recombination joined TRBV4-2 with TRBJ1-5; TRBD1 aligns with 8 central bases. The source material was peripheral blood. The CDR3 sequence is CASSPHSPGQVSYSNQPQHF. The DNA sequence reads TGTGCCAGCAGTCCACACTCACCGGGACAGGTCTCGTATAGCAATCAGCCCCAGCATTTT.